Listed below are T cell receptor beta chains from one sample, sequenced in a study of human T cells and chemical hapten exposure. TCRdb used MiXCR to reprocess the RACE reads, holding one entry per CDR3 protein. The sample lists around 380,000 distinct CDR3 sequences, more than 4.5% occurring once. Specimen: whole blood, collected in connection with sensitization to the hapten diphenylcyclopropenone (DPC). These receptors were obtained from a woman aged 50 to 60 with alopecia areata. Some clones in this sample may be carry-over from other donors' samples. Each CDR3 is given with its conserved first and last residue. A D gene is named only where the DNA matches it firmly. Only some rows state a clone size, as once, few, many or a class for expanded clones.

j_call d_call v_call clone_size cdr3_aa cdr3_nt
TRBJ2-1 TRBD2 TRBV19 NA CASSGTSSGRAYNEQFF TGTGCCAGTAGCGGGACGTCTAGCGGGAGGGCCTATAATGAGCAGTTCTTC
TRBJ2-3 NA TRBV3-1 NA CASSQAVTSTDTQYF TGTGCCAGCAGCCAAGCAGTGACTAGCACAGATACGCAGTATTTT
TRBJ1-1 TRBD1 TRBV10-3 many CAINQGVYTEAFF TGTGCCATCAACCAGGGGGTCTACACTGAAGCTTTCTTT
TRBJ2-7 TRBD2 TRBV5-1 few CASSSGLDEQYF TGCGCCAGCAGCTCCGGACTAGACGAGCAGTACTTC
TRBJ2-5 NA TRBV10-3 NA CAIGWAQETQYF TGTGCCATCGGGTGGGCACAAGAGACCCAGTACTTC
TRBJ2-7 TRBD2 TRBV6-2/TRBV6-3 many CASSIVGLAYEQYF TGTGCCAGCAGCATCGTCGGACTAGCCTACGAGCAGTACTTC
TRBJ2-1 NA TRBV7-2 many CASSLIRASAEQFF TGTGCCAGCAGCTTAATCCGGGCTAGCGCGGAGCAGTTCTTC
TRBJ2-3 NA TRBV7-9 few CASSPDWGEGRTDTQYF TGTGCCAGCAGCCCGGATTGGGGAGAAGGTCGCACAGATACGCAGTATTTT
TRBJ1-2 NA TRBV20-1 many CSARVATQGSDGYTF TGCAGTGCTAGAGTTGCAACACAGGGAAGCGATGGCTACACCTTC
TRBJ2-7 NA TRBV9 many CASSRRGSWDEQYF TGTGCCAGCAGTCGAAGAGGGAGCTGGGACGAGCAGTACTTC
TRBJ1-2 NA TRBV7-9 NA CAVHLGGPYGYTF TGTGCCGTACACCTGGGGGGTCCTTATGGCTACACCTTC
TRBJ2-3 TRBD2 TRBV20-1 many CSARRGGVPDTQYF TGCAGTGCTAGAAGGGGAGGGGTCCCAGATACGCAGTATTTT
TRBJ2-3 TRBD2 TRBV20-1 few CSVRREVTDTQYF TGCAGTGTACGGCGGGAGGTAACAGATACGCAGTATTTT
TRBJ1-2 TRBD1 TRBV27 few CASRGFDRGVGYTF TGTGCCAGCAGGGGATTCGACAGGGGGGTCGGCTACACCTTC
TRBJ2-3 TRBD2 TRBV7-9 NA CASSSGTSGDTQYF TGTGCCAGCAGCTCCGGGACTAGCGGGGATACGCAGTATTTT
TRBJ1-1 NA TRBV10-3 many CAISESISMNTEAFF TGTGCCATCAGTGAGTCGATAAGCATGAACACTGAAGCTTTCTTT
TRBJ1-1 NA TRBV6-1 many CASSRWIFTGRKDTEAFF TGTGCCAGCAGCCGATGGATTTTCACAGGGCGGAAGGACACTGAAGCTTTCTTT
TRBJ2-1 NA TRBV7-8 many CASQPSGQGRNEQFF TGTGCCAGCCAACCTAGCGGACAGGGTAGGAATGAGCAGTTCTTC
TRBJ2-3 TRBD2 TRBV5-1 few CASSSGLAGGSPITDTQYF TGCGCCAGCAGCTCGGGACTAGCGGGAGGATCTCCGATCACAGATACGCAGTATTTT
TRBJ1-6 NA TRBV28 many CASTLTEYNSPLHF TGTGCCAGCACCTTGACAGAGTATAATTCACCCCTCCACTTT
TRBJ1-5 NA TRBV6-5 NA CASSYSTAGQPQHF TGTGCCAGCAGTTATTCGACCGCCGGGCAGCCCCAGCATTTT
TRBJ2-1 TRBD1 TRBV20-1 many CSWDRANEQFF TGCAGCTGGGACAGGGCGAATGAGCAGTTCTTC
TRBJ2-7 NA TRBV29-1 few CSVNGWDNFYEQYF TGCAGCGTTAACGGATGGGACAACTTCTACGAGCAGTACTTC
TRBJ1-1 NA TRBV9 NA CASSVATGMSEAFF TGTGCCAGCAGCGTAGCGACCGGGATGAGTGAAGCTTTCTTT
TRBJ1-5 NA TRBV29-1 few CSAAQNLGQPQHF TGCAGCGCAGCCCAGAACCTAGGCCAGCCCCAGCATTTT
TRBJ2-2 TRBD2 TRBV7-7 many CASSLSWASGVNTGELFF TGTGCCAGCAGCTTATCGTGGGCTAGCGGGGTTAACACCGGGGAGCTGTTTTTT
TRBJ2-1 NA TRBV4-3 many CASSQAQGGNEQFF TGCGCCAGCAGCCAAGCCCAGGGAGGAAATGAGCAGTTCTTC
TRBJ1-5 NA TRBV2 many CATSVGSNQPQHF TGTGCCACCTCCGTAGGGAGCAATCAGCCCCAGCATTTT
TRBJ1-2 NA TRBV3-1 many CASSQVSALGYTF TGTGCCAGCAGCCAAGTCTCTGCCCTTGGCTACACCTTC
TRBJ2-4 NA TRBV20-1 many CSASWSTSKNIQYF TGCAGTGCTAGTTGGTCGACCTCCAAAAACATTCAGTACTTC
TRBJ1-2 NA TRBV12-3/TRBV12-4 many CASSFTRHYGYTF TGTGCCAGCAGCTTCACTCGACACTATGGCTACACCTTC
TRBJ2-1 TRBD2 TRBV6-2/TRBV6-3 many CASRQSGGNEQFF TGTGCCAGTCGACAGTCGGGGGGCAATGAGCAGTTCTTC
TRBJ1-1 NA TRBV12-3/TRBV12-4 NA CASSRPQMNTEAFF TGTGCCAGCAGTCGACCACAGATGAACACTGAAGCTTTCTTT
TRBJ2-3 TRBD1 TRBV5-1 many CASSLVGTGVVDTQYF TGCGCCAGCAGCTTGGTCGGGACAGGGGTGGTAGATACGCAGTATTTT
TRBJ1-5 NA TRBV7-2 many CASSLELRSNQPQHF TGTGCCAGCAGCTTAGAGTTAAGGAGCAATCAGCCCCAGCATTTT
TRBJ2-1 TRBD1 TRBV6-2/TRBV6-3 few CASSYSIHRGTNEQFF TGTGCCAGCAGTTACTCGATCCACAGGGGGACTAATGAGCAGTTCTTC
TRBJ2-1 TRBD2 TRBV6-2/TRBV6-3 NA CASRPSGKRYNEQFF TGTGCCAGCAGGCCTAGCGGGAAACGTTACAATGAGCAGTTCTTC